Each of the 27 T cell receptor beta chains below was sequenced from the same sample in a study of T cell responses to AZD1222 COVID-19 vaccine. The protocol was immunoSEQ multiplex PCR, while the TCRdb copy is restricted to in-frame clones and leaves out a portion. In the table there are roughly 150,000 clones, 90% of which are singletons. The sequenced sample was peripheral blood, obtained on day 0 of AZD1222 vaccination. Source of these receptors: an adult in good health.

This clone has a single count. The chain links TRBV28 to TRBJ2-7, with D hard to call. Trimming shortened V by 3 bases and J by 2 bases, and 17 bases separated the two germline ends. The CDR3 runs to 16 residues. From germline, CDR1 is MDHEN and CDR2 SYDVKM. CDR3 nucleotide sequence: TGTGCCAGCAGTTTGGTCCGGGCGGACCGGCCCTACGAGCAGTACTTC. Translated: CASSLVRADRPYEQYF.

The genes are TRBV5-1 and TRBJ2-3, with TRBD2 matching 16 bases. The CDR3 covers 16 residues. Germline V CDR1 and CDR2: SGHRS, YFSETQ. V shed 4 bases and J 4 bases; nucleotides not matched to a gene: 3. CDR3 sequence: CASSGGLAGGADTQYF. In nucleotides, the CDR3 is TGCGCCAGCAGCGGGGGACTAGCGGGAGGGGCAGATACGCAGTATTTT.

The V call is TRBV10-2, the J call TRBJ2-1; D remains ambiguous. The CDR3 runs to 14 residues. Germline CDR1 is WSHSY and CDR2 is SAAADI. Trimming cost V 0 bases and J 2 bases, with 5 bases left between them. This CDR3 reads CASSESEPYNEQFF. The CDR3 nucleotides are TGCGCCAGCAGTGAGTCCGAGCCCTACAATGAGCAGTTCTTC.

This sequence joins TRBV28 and TRBJ2-1; 13 bases map to TRBD2. Germline loops: CDR1 MDHEN, CDR2 SYDVKM. The J segment lost 6 bases and the V segment lost 7 bases, leaving 6 bases of the junction unmatched. The CDR3 has 15 residues. The CDR3 region is CASTVLAGGPNEQFF. Written as DNA, the CDR3 is TGTGCCAGCACCGTACTAGCGGGAGGGCCCAATGAGCAGTTCTTC. The full variable domain, completed using reference TRBV28 and TRBJ2-1, is DVKVTQSSRYLVKRTGEKVFLECVQDMDHENMFWYRQDPGLGLRLIYFSYDVKMKEKGDIPEGYSVSREKKERFSLILESASTNQTSMYLCASTVLAGGPNEQFFGPGTRLTVL.

V and J are TRBV5-6 and TRBJ2-1, with 7 bases aligning to TRBD1. V lost 5 bases, J lost 4 bases, and 12 bases stayed unmatched. Per germline, CDR1 SGHDT and CDR2 YYEEEE. The CDR3 length is 16 residues. CDR3 in amino acids: CASSSDRALAYNEQFF. In DNA, the CDR3 is TGTGCCAGCAGTTCAGACAGGGCCCTCGCGTACAATGAGCAGTTCTTC.

This clone was detected only once. This chain joins TRBV19 and TRBJ2-3, with 7 positions matching TRBD2. V gave up 2 bases and J gave up 0 bases; unmatched junction bases: 8. The germline gives CDR1 LNHDA, CDR2 SQIVND (reference sequence). The CDR3 extends over 17 amino acids. CDR3 in DNA: TGTGCCAGTAGTATATCCTCAACAGCGGGAAGCACAGATACGCAGTATTTT. It encodes CASSISSTAGSTDTQYF.

This chain links TRBV10-3 with TRBJ1-5, with D possibly TRBD1 on 5 matching bases. Trimming cost V 2 bases and J 4 bases, with 9 bases left between them. There are 14 residues in the CDR3. Germline CDR1 is ENHRY and CDR2 is SYGVKD. The CDR3 nucleotides are TGTGCCATCAGTGAGACAGGTGAAAATCAGCCCCAGCATTTT. Translated: CAISETGENQPQHF.

V and J are TRBV2 and TRBJ2-7; 7 bases fit TRBD1. Germline V gene data show CDR1 as SNHLY and CDR2 as FYNNEI. The CDR3 covers 14 residues. J was trimmed by 3 bases and V by 6 bases; bases with no gene match: 8. The CDR3 region has the DNA TGTGCCAGCAGAACTACAACAGGGGTCTACGAGCAGTACTTC. Residues: CASRTTTGVYEQYF.

The V call is TRBV18, the J call TRBJ1-1, with 7 bases aligning to TRBD1. Germline CDR1 reads KGHSH; CDR2 reads LQKENI. This CDR3 contains 12 residues. The V and J ends lost 2 bases and 8 bases, in that order; junction bases with no gene match: 2. The CDR3 DNA is TGTGCCAGCTCACCAGGGACAGTAGAAGCTTTCTTT. Its protein is CASSPGTVEAFF.

The chain carries TRBV7-9 and TRBJ1-3; D uncertain. The germline CDR1 and CDR2 sequences are SEHNR and FQNEAQ (reference sequence). Between the trimmed V and J ends, which lost 4 bases and 1 base, there was a span of 14 bases. The length of the CDR3 is 16 residues. Here the CDR3 DNA reads TGTGCCAGCAGCTCAGTCGCACATGAATCTGGAAACACCATATATTTT. As protein: CASSSVAHESGNTIYF.

The genes are TRBV5-6 and TRBJ2-1, with no clear D. V lost 1 base and J lost 9, with 5 bases in between. This CDR3 is 11 amino acids long. Per the germline V gene, CDR1 is SGHDT and CDR2 is YYEEEE. CDR3 loop: CASSLYLEQFF. The CDR3 DNA reads TGTGCCAGCAGCTTGTATCTTGAGCAGTTCTTC.

The rearrangement links TRBV7-9 to TRBJ2-7, with unresolved D. V gave up 1 base and J gave up 2 bases, with 9 bases separating them. This CDR3 has 14 residues. Per the germline V gene, CDR1 is SEHNR and CDR2 is FQNEAQ (reference sequence). CDR3 in DNA: TGTGCCAGCAGCTTAGACGGCACAACCTACGAGCAGTACTTC. Its protein is CASSLDGTTYEQYF.

The genes are TRBV27 and TRBJ2-3, with D uncertain. CDR1 and CDR2 (germline): MNHEY, SMNVEV (reference sequence). The V and J ends lost 6 bases and 0 bases respectively, with 13 bases between them. The CDR3 covers 15 residues. The CDR3 protein is CASSPGRGSTDTQYF. In DNA, the CDR3 is TGTGCCAGCAGCCCGGGTCGTGGGAGCACAGATACGCAGTATTTT.

This chain uses TRBV28 with TRBJ2-7; 10 bases fit TRBD2. CDR3 length: 16 residues. V dropped 3 bases and J dropped 4; count of bases not matched to a gene: 9. Germline V gene lookup returns CDR1 MDHEN and CDR2 SYDVKM. CDR3 sequence reads: CASSFLSAGGPYEQYF. DNA of the CDR3: TGTGCCAGCAGTTTTCTTTCAGCGGGAGGGCCTTACGAGCAGTACTTC. Full variable domain (outside the CDR3, taken from reference TRBV28 and TRBJ2-7): DVKVTQSSRYLVKRTGEKVFLECVQDMDHENMFWYRQDPGLGLRLIYFSYDVKMKEKGDIPEGYSVSREKKERFSLILESASTNQTSMYLCASSFLSAGGPYEQYFGPGTRLTVT.

The rearrangement uses TRBV9 and TRBJ1-3; D is undetermined. V shed 5 bases and J shed 6 bases, with 12 bases lying between them. The CDR3 totals 13 residues. Germline CDR1 SGDLS, CDR2 YYNGEE. The CDR3 spells CASRSADINTIYF. In DNA form, the CDR3 reads TGTGCCAGCAGGTCCGCAGATATAAACACCATATATTTT.

The genes are TRBV5-1 and TRBJ2-7, with D tentatively TRBD1 (6 bases). The CDR3 length is 15 residues. The ends were cut back, 0 bases at V and 1 base at J, with 11 bases in the middle. Germline loops: CDR1 SGHRS, CDR2 YFSETQ. CDR3 in DNA: TGCGCCAGCAGCTTGGAGGGGGACACATCCTACGAGCAGTACTTC. Its translation: CASSLEGDTSYEQYF.

The V and J genes are TRBV7-7 and TRBJ2-1; 11 nucleotides line up with TRBD1. The CDR3 runs to 14 residues. Trimming at V came to 4 bases and at J to 7 bases, leaving 3 bases not matched to a gene. Germline loops: CDR1 SSHAT, CDR2 FNYEAQ (reference sequence). CDR3 nucleotide sequence: TGTGCCAGCAGCTCCGGGACAGGGGGGAATGAGCAGTTCTTC. Encoded protein: CASSSGTGGNEQFF.

The chain joins TRBV27 to TRBJ2-2, with TRBD2 matching over 9 bases. Germline V lookup: CDR1 MNHEY, CDR2 SMNVEV (reference sequence). The junction had 10 bases not matched to a gene; V was cut back by 0 bases and J by 5 bases. The CDR3 runs to 18 residues. The chain's CDR3 is CASSLSNSGGRGTGELFF. As DNA, the CDR3 is TGTGCCAGCAGTTTATCGAATAGCGGGGGAAGGGGGACCGGGGAGCTGTTTTTT.

V usage is TRBV21-1 and J usage is TRBJ1-4; the tabulated D call, TRBD1, remains unverified against the DNA. TRBV21-1 has pseudogene status. The CDR3 contains 23 residues. The CDR3 is CASSKVELEGKGQTKPINEKLFF. The DNA for the CDR3 is TGTGCCAGCAGCAAAGTGGAGTTGGAAGGGAAGGGACAGACTAAACCGATTAATGAAAAACTGTTTTTT.

The chain carries TRBV5-1 and TRBJ2-1, with D perhaps TRBD1 (7 bases). Germline V gives CDR1 SGHRS, CDR2 YFSETQ. Between the trimmed V and J ends, which lost 0 bases and 9 bases, there was a span of 10 bases. The CDR3 length is 13 residues. The CDR3, as DNA: TGCGCCAGCAGCTTGGGCCAGGGGGGTGAGCAGTTCTTC. Translating gives CASSLGQGGEQFF.

The CDR3 DNA reads as TGTGCCATCAGTGAGGGACAGACGGGAAACACTGAAGCTTTCTTT. It yields the protein CAISEGQTGNTEAFF. The chain combines TRBV10-3 with TRBJ1-1; possible D gene TRBD1, 6 bases. V gave up 2 bases and J gave up 2 bases, with 12 bases separating them. Per the germline V gene, CDR1 is ENHRY and CDR2 is SYGVKD. CDR3 length equals 15 residues.

The rearrangement uses TRBV6-1 and TRBJ1-2; D ambiguous. The CDR3 loop spans 16 amino acids. Germline values: CDR1 MNHNS, CDR2 SASEGT. Trimming took 2 bases from V and 4 from J, leaving 17 bases between them. The CDR3 region is CASSELGSGAIYGYTF. CDR3 DNA sequence: TGTGCCAGCAGTGAATTAGGGTCGGGAGCCATCTATGGCTACACCTTC.

J is TRBJ1-1 and V is TRBV5-4; D may be TRBD1 (6 bases). Per germline, CDR1 SGHNT and CDR2 YYREEE (reference sequence). Trimming removed 3 bases at V and 2 bases at J, with 8 bases between. The CDR3 loop spans 13 amino acids. The CDR3 coding sequence is TGTGCCAGCAGCTCGGACAGCAACACTGAAGCTTTCTTT. It translates to CASSSDSNTEAFF.

This clone was seen a few times. V is TRBV6-2 or TRBV6-3 and J is TRBJ1-2; D gene uncertain. This CDR3 is built from 11 residues. Germline V gene data show CDR1 as MNHEY and CDR2 as SVGEGT. Trimming stripped 6 bases from V and 5 bases from J, with 7 bases between. As DNA, the CDR3 is TGTGCCAGCAGCCGACCATATGGCTACACCTTC. Residues: CASSRPYGYTF.

The V and J genes are TRBV3-1 (or the pseudogene TRBV3-2) and TRBJ2-3; unclear D gene. V was pared by 1 base and J by 0 bases, with 5 bases between. CDR1 and CDR2 (germline): LGHDT, YNNKEL (reference sequence). This CDR3 region has 14 residues. CDR3 amino acids: CASSQAISTDTQYF. In nucleotides, the CDR3 is TGTGCCAGCAGCCAAGCTATAAGCACAGATACGCAGTATTTT.

V gene TRBV9 combines with J gene TRBJ1-2, with 8 bases that match TRBD1. Germline V gives CDR1 SGDLS, CDR2 YYNGEE. Germline trimming cut 3 bases from V and 7 bases from J; bases unmatched to any gene: 5. CDR3 size: 13 residues. The CDR3 nucleotides read TGTGCCAGCAGCGGATCGACAGGGGTTGGCTACACCTTC. Its protein product is CASSGSTGVGYTF.

This clone was seen just once. The V call is TRBV4-1, the J call TRBJ2-3; no definite D call. This CDR3 has 17 residues. Germline V gene data show CDR1 as MGHRA and CDR2 as YSYEKL. The V gene lost 1 base and the J gene lost 5 bases, with 19 bases spanning the gap. Here the CDR3 reads CASSQVGSHRREDTQYF. In DNA, the CDR3 is TGCGCCAGCAGCCAAGTTGGGTCCCACCGTCGTGAAGATACGCAGTATTTT.